What follows describes a single TCR beta chain. What it binds is not known. V lost 5 bases and J 5 bases, leaving 19 bases between the germline ends. The CDR3 length is 15 residues. Germline V gene data show CDR1 as SEHNR and CDR2 as FQNEAQ (reference sequence). This specimen belongs to a study of T-cell memory formation after mild COVID-19. Findings and limits, study-wide: Specificity for SARS-CoV-2 was not confirmed among the second-wave clones peaking on day 37. Contracting CD8+ clones were enriched in EMRA, CD4+ mainly in CM and EM. Some clones that responded were present in memory (sampled pre-infection), which suggests cross-reactive memory joined.

Researchers used 5'RACE with constant-segment primers to make TCR alpha and TCR beta cDNA libraries that carry sample barcodes and UMIs. TCRdb itself ran the 5' RACE reads through MiXCR, one entry per CDR3 protein. Among 250,000 or so distinct CDR3 sequences listed, more than 15% were seen once. The chain links TRBV7-9 to TRBJ2-7, with TRBD1 as a possible D gene (6 bases). The source of this sequence is a man aged 18 to 29 who had mild COVID-19 (a few samples of this study predate the infection). Cell type and time point are not known. The sample consisted of PBMCs or a T cell subset sorted from them (not recorded which). This CDR3 reads CASSDAWSGDHEQYV. Here the CDR3 DNA reads TGTGCCAGCAGCGACGCCTGGTCAGGGGACCACGAGCAGTACGTC.